Given below is one TCR beta chain in context. Its cognate antigen is unknown. The data belong to a study of Ad26.COV2.S vaccination and SARS-CoV-2 variants. Study context: Intramuscular Ad26.COV2.S doses were given once or twice, 56 days apart. General study results and limits: Similar non-spike TCR breadth was seen in vaccine and placebo recipients. Placebo recipients had lower spike-specific TCR breadth than vaccine recipients.

Germline-derived CDR1 and CDR2 are LGHNA and YSLEER. Deletions cut 0 bases from V and 5 bases from J, with 13 bases between. CDR3 size: 15 residues. TCRdb's copy holds only in-frame clones and misses some; the assay was immunoSEQ multiplex PCR. Of about 350,000 clones listed, about 86% were seen once; the top ten hold about 10%. Treatment in this sample: roughly 19 received Ad26.COV2.S at low or high dose, single or two shots; five or six received placebo; per-sample allocation not given. At day 63 after the first vaccine or placebo injection, samples were drawn. Expressing Wuhan-strain SARS-CoV-2 spike, an Ad26 vector served as the vaccine.

This receptor was identified in a person aged 18-65 years who received the Ad26.COV2.S COVID-19 vaccine or a placebo. This chain connects TRBV4-3 to TRBJ1-1, with TRBD1 as a possible D gene (6 bases). This specimen consisted of peripheral blood, obtained in a trial of Ad26.COV2.S vaccine versus placebo. CDR3 nucleotides: TGCGCCAGCAGCCAAGAATGGGCCCAGGGGACTGAAGCTTTCTTT. This encodes CASSQEWAQGTEAFF.